A selection of T cell receptor beta chains follows, all from one sample in a study of tumor-infiltrating lymphocytes in primary liver carcinoma. Using its own MiXCR run on the multiplex PCR reads, TCRdb lists one record per CDR3 protein. This table holds fewer than 250,000 distinct CDR3 sequences, around four fifths found once. Specimen: tumor tissue from primary liver carcinoma. The receptors here all came from a man aged 40-49 years with primary liver carcinoma and hepatitis B virus infection. Both conserved end residues are part of each CDR3. Each record gives: J gene, D gene, V gene, CDR3 length, clone size, CDR3 DNA, CDR3 protein. D genes are given only for firm matches. Clone size is shown for a subset of rows, as once, few, many or a class of expanded clone.

TRBJ2-7,.,TRBV4-3,15,.,TGCGCCAGCAGCCAAAATACGGGGACGGCAGGCGCGGAGTACTTC,CASSQNTGTAGAEYF
TRBJ2-3,.,TRBV5-1,18,once,TGCGCCGGCAGCTTTGGACTCCGACTGGAAACCCTAACAGATACGCAATATTTT,CAGSFGLRLETLTDTQYF
TRBJ2-7,.,TRBV14,13,.,TGTGCCAGCAGGCAAGGGCGGGGCTACGAGCAGTACTTC,CASRQGRGYEQYF
TRBJ2-6,.,TRBV6-1,20,.,TGTGCCACCCGCCCCGGAAAACAGCGAGAAACCCTCTCTGAGGCCAACGCCCTGACTTTC,CATRPGKQRETLSEANALTF
TRBJ2-3,.,TRBV4-2,14,.,TGTGCCAGCACCCAAGAATTAAGGCCGGATACGCAGTATTTT,CASTQELRPDTQYF
TRBJ2-4,TRBD2,TRBV10-2,17,once,TGCGCCAGCACTGAGGGGACTAGCGGGATATCCAAAAACATTCAGTACTTC,CASTEGTSGISKNIQYF
TRBJ2-2,TRBD2,TRBV6-2/TRBV6-3,13,.,TGTGCCTGCAGTTGGACTAGAACCGGGGAGCTGTTTTTT,CACSWTRTGELFF
TRBJ2-1,.,TRBV29-1,16,.,TGCAGTGTTGGGTACAGAGCGGCATTCGCATACAATGAGCAGTTCTTC,CSVGYRAAFAYNEQFF
TRBJ2-1,.,TRBV4-1,14,.,TGCGCCAACAGCCAAGCGGGTTTAGTATGTGAGCAATTCTTC,CANSQAGLVCEQFF
TRBJ2-3,.,TRBV12-3/TRBV12-4,14,.,TGTGCCAACAGGGAGGGCACAGGTTCTGGTACGCAGTATTTT,CANREGTGSGTQYF
TRBJ1-5,.,TRBV11-3,15,.,TGTGCCAGCAGCTTAGATCTGGGTGTGGTTCAGCCTCAGCATTTT,CASSLDLGVVQPQHF
TRBJ2-3,TRBD2,TRBV10-2,17,.,TGCGCCAGCAGTGAGTTACAGGGACTAGATAGCACAGATATGCTGTATTTT,CASSELQGLDSTDMLYF
TRBJ2-5,.,TRBV11-2,15,.,TGTGCCATCAGCCCCCGGTCAGCCCTAGGGGTGACCCATTACTTT,CAISPRSALGVTHYF
TRBJ2-1,TRBD2,TRBV29-1,15,.,TGCAGCGTTGTACTAGCGGGAGGGTTCTACGATGAGCTGTTCTTC,CSVVLAGGFYDELFF
TRBJ2-1,TRBD2,TRBV28,18,.,TGTGCCAGCAGTCCCCTCGGACTAGCGGGAGGGCCCTACAATGTGCGGTTCTTC,CASSPLGLAGGPYNVRFF
TRBJ1-6,.,TRBV7-8,15,.,TGTGCCAGCTGCCTATCACAGGGTAGTAATTCACCCCTCCACTTC,CASCLSQGSNSPLHF
TRBJ2-7,TRBD1,TRBV5-4,14,.,TGTGCCATCAGCTTAGGACAGGATGGCTACGAGCAGTACTTC,CAISLGQDGYEQYF
TRBJ1-2,.,TRBV6-2/TRBV6-3,14,.,TGTGCCAGTAGTCGTGACGCAACTATTAATGGCTACACCTTC,CASSRDATINGYTF
TRBJ2-5,.,TRBV11-1,12,.,TGTGCCAGCAGCCTTAGAGCGAAGGCCCAGTACTTC,CASSLRAKAQYF
TRBJ2-5,.,TRBV5-5,12,.,TGTACCAGCAGTTCGGGTACAGAGACCCAGTACTTC,CTSSSGTETQYF
TRBJ2-7,TRBD2,TRBV11-2,15,.,TGTGCCAGCAACTTAACCCTAGCGGTGGCTAGCGAGCAGTGCTTC,CASNLTLAVASEQCF
TRBJ1-1,.,TRBV29-1,13,.,TGCAGCGTTAAACCGGACGCGAACACTGAAGTTTTCTTT,CSVKPDANTEVFF
TRBJ2-5,.,TRBV12-3/TRBV12-4,13,.,TGTGCCAACAGTTTAAGTGGAGTGGAGACCCAGTGCTTC,CANSLSGVETQCF
TRBJ1-1,.,TRBV29-1,15,.,TGTAGCGCTTTCCAGGGTTGGGCAATGAACCCTGAAGCTTTCTTT,CSAFQGWAMNPEAFF
TRBJ2-3,TRBD2,TRBV4-3,16,.,TGTGCCAGCAGCCACCCTGGGCTAGCGGGAAGAGGTACGCAATATTTT,CASSHPGLAGRGTQYF
TRBJ1-1,.,TRBV29-1,15,.,TGCAGCGTTGAAGCGGGATGGGGAATGAACACTGAAACTTTATTT,CSVEAGWGMNTETLF
TRBJ2-5,.,TRBV12-3/TRBV12-4,13,once,TGTACCAGCAGTTTGAGCTCAGAAGAGACCCAGTACTTC,CTSSLSSEETQYF
TRBJ2-7,.,TRBV6-6,14,.,TGTGCCAACAGTTTGTACTTTGATTACTACGAGCAGTACTTC,CANSLYFDYYEQYF
TRBJ2-3,TRBD2,TRBV11-2,16,medium-sized,TGTGCCAGCAGCTTACAAGCGGGAGTCAGCACAGATACGCAGTATTTT,CASSLQAGVSTDTQYF
TRBJ1-5,.,TRBV6-2/TRBV6-3,17,once,TGTGCCAGCACCCAGACTCCGGACATGGGGCTGGATCAGCCCCAGGATTTT,CASTQTPDMGLDQPQDF
TRBJ2-7,.,TRBV4-1,11,.,TGCGCCAGCAGCCAAGGGTGTGGGCAGTACTTC,CASSQGCGQYF
TRBJ1-1,.,TRBV29-1,14,.,TGCAGCGTCCGGCTCCGTGGGTGGAACACTGAAGCTTTCTTT,CSVRLRGWNTEAFF
TRBJ2-7,TRBD1,TRBV29-1,14,.,TGCAGTGCCAGACAGGGGATTCGTAGCTACGAGCAATACTTC,CSARQGIRSYEQYF
TRBJ1-2,.,TRBV2,12,few,TGTGCCAGCGCAACCGGGGGCTATGGCTACACCTTC,CASATGGYGYTF
TRBJ2-1,TRBD1,TRBV29-1,15,.,TGCAGCGTTGAGCTCGGCACAGGGGGCTTTTATGAGCAGTTCTTC,CSVELGTGGFYEQFF
TRBJ2-3,.,TRBV28,15,many,TGTGCCAGCCCCACGGCGGGGTTGGGCACAGATACGCAGTATTTT,CASPTAGLGTDTQYF
TRBJ2-4,.,TRBV12-5,15,.,TGTGCTAGTGGTTTAAGAGGGTTAGCCAAAAGCATTAAGTACTTC,CASGLRGLAKSIKYF
TRBJ2-2,TRBD1,TRBV6-1,15,.,TGTGCTAGCAGGACAGGGGGCGGAGGAGCCGGGGAGTTGCTTTTT,CASRTGGGGAGELLF
TRBJ1-2,.,TRBV29-1,14,.,TGCAGCGTCAAGTTTGGACACTCGATCTACAGCTACACCTTC,CSVKFGHSIYSYTF
TRBJ2-7,TRBD2,TRBV11-2,20,.,TGTGCCAGCAGCTTGAGGGAGGGGAGGACTAGCGGGCTCGGCCCTTACGAGCAGTACTTC,CASSLREGRTSGLGPYEQYF
TRBJ2-7,.,TRBV29-1,14,.,TGCAGCCTTGAAGGACGAGGGAAACCCTACGAGCAGTACTTC,CSLEGRGKPYEQYF
TRBJ2-7,TRBD2,TRBV6-1,15,.,TGTGCCAGCAGTGAAGGGACTAGCGGGAGTTATGAGCATTACTTC,CASSEGTSGSYEHYF
TRBJ2-3,.,TRBV11-1,19,.,TGTGCCAGCAGCTCTCGGGGAAGCTCTGTTGGAGCCCGCAAAGATATGCAGTATTTT,CASSSRGSSVGARKDMQYF
TRBJ2-7,TRBD2,TRBV5-5,16,.,TGTGCTAGCAGCTTGGTACTAGCGAAGAGCTCCTACGATCAGTACTTC,CASSLVLAKSSYDQYF
TRBJ2-6,.,TRBV6-5,16,.,TGTGCCAGCAGCTTCTCCCCAACGACTGGGGCCAACGTCCTGACTTTC,CASSFSPTTGANVLTF
TRBJ2-3,TRBD2,TRBV28,18,.,TGTGCCTGCGGCCCCTCGACCGCCTCAGCGGGAGTGAGAGATACGCAGTATTTT,CACGPSTASAGVRDTQYF
TRBJ2-5,TRBD2,TRBV20-1,18,few,TGCAGTGCTAGACCCGGAGGGGGGGGAGCTAGCGGGAGAGAGACCCAGTACTTC,CSARPGGGGASGRETQYF
TRBJ2-4,TRBD2,TRBV11-1,17,.,TGTGCCTTCAGCTTCCCCGGGACTAGCGGGAACAAAAACATTCAGTACTTC,CAFSFPGTSGNKNIQYF
TRBJ2-1,TRBD1,TRBV2,15,.,TGCGCCTGCAGTGAACAGGGACAGGGCGAGGATGAGCAGTTCTTC,CACSEQGQGEDEQFF
TRBJ2-2,.,TRBV12-3/TRBV12-4,17,.,TGTGCCAGCAGTTTTTTCGCCGGGGGATTTAACATCGGGGAGCTGTGTTTT,CASSFFAGGFNIGELCF
TRBJ1-1,.,TRBV6-6,14,.,TGTGCAGTGGGAGGCGGGTTTCAGAACACCGAAGCTTTATTT,CAVGGGFQNTEALF
TRBJ2-7,.,TRBV11-2,12,.,TGTGCCAGCAGCTTAACGGTCGGCGTGCAGAACTTC,CASSLTVGVQNF
TRBJ2-3,.,TRBV11-2,17,.,TGTGCCAGTAGTTTAGATCCGGGGGAGTCTAGCACAGATACGCAGTATTTT,CASSLDPGESSTDTQYF
TRBJ2-7,.,TRBV6-2/TRBV6-3,15,.,TGTGCCAGCAGTTACTCGAAAAGGTCGACCTACGAGCAATACTTC,CASSYSKRSTYEQYF
TRBJ2-2,.,TRBV6-2/TRBV6-3,15,.,TGTGCCAGCGAACGGGGCGGTGCGAACACCGAGGAGATGTTTTTT,CASERGGANTEEMFF
TRBJ2-3,.,TRBV6-1,15,many,TGTGCCAGCAGTGAAAACTTCCAAGTCACAGATACGCAGTATTTT,CASSENFQVTDTQYF
TRBJ2-2,.,TRBV12-3/TRBV12-4,15,.,TGTGCCAGCACCCTGACTAGAGGGAACACCGGGGAGCTGCTTTTT,CASTLTRGNTGELLF